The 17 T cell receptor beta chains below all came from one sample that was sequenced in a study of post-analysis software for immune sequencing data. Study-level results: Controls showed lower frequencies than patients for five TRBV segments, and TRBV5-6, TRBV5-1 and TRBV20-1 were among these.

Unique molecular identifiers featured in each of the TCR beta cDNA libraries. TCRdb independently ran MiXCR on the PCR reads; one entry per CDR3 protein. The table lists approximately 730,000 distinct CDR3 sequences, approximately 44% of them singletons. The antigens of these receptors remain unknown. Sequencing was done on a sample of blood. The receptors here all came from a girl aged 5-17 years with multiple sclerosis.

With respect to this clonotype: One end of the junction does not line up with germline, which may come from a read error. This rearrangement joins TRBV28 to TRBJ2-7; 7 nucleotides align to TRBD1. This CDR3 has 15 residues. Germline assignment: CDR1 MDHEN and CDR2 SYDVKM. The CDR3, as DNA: TGTGCCGGCAGTTCCGACGTCGACAGGGACTACGAGCAGTACTTC. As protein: CAGSSDVDRDYEQYF.

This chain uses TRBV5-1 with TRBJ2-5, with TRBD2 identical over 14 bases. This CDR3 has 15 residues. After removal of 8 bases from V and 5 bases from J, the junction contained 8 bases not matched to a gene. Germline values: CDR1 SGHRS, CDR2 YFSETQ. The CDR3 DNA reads TGCGCCAGACGGACTAGCGGGAGGAATAAGGAGACCCAGTACTTC. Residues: CARRTSGRNKETQYF.

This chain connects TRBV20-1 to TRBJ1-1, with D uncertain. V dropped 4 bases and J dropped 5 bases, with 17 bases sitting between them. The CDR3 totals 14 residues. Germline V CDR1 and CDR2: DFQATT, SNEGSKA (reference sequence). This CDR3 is CSAIISGRRTEAFF. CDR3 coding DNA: TGCAGTGCTATAATCTCGGGCAGAAGGACTGAAGCTTTCTTT.

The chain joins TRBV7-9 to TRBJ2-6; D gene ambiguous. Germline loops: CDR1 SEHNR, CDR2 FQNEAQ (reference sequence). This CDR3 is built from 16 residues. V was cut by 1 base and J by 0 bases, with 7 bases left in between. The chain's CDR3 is CASSLVDDSGANVLTF. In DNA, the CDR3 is TGTGCCAGCAGCTTAGTGGATGACTCTGGGGCCAACGTCCTGACTTTC.

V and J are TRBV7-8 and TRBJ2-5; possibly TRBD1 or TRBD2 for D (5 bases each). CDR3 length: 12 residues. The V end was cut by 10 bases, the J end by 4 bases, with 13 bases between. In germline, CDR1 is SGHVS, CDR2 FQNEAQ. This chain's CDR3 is CATGPGPETQYF. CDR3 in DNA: TGTGCCACCGGACCGGGGCCAGAGACCCAGTACTTC.

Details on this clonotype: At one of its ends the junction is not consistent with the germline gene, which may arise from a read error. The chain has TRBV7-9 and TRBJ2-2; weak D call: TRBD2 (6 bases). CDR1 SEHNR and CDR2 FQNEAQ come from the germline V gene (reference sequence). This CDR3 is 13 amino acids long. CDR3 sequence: CASSVDGTRERFF. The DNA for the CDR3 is TGTGCCAGCAGCGTCGACGGGACTCGGGAGCGGTTTTTT.

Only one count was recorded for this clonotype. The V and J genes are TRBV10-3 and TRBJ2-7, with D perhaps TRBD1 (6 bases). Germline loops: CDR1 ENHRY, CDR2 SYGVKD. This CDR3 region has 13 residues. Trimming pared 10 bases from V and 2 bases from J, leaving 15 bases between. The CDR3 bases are TGTGCCAGCACGCTGGGACACACCTACGAGCAGTACTTC. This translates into CASTLGHTYEQYF.

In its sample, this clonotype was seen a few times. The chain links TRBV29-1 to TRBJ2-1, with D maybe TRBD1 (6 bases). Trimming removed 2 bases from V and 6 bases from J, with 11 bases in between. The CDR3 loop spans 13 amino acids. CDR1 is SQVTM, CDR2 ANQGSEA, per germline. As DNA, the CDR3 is TGCAGCGTTGAAAGGGGGTTAGGCAATGAGCAGTTCTTC. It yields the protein CSVERGLGNEQFF.

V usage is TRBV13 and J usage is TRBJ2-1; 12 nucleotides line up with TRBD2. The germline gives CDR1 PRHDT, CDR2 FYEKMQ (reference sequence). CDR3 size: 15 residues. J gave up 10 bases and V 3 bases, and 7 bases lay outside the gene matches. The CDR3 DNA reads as TGTGCCAGCAGCTTCGGACTAGCGGGACAGATAGAGCAGTTCTTC. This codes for CASSFGLAGQIEQFF.

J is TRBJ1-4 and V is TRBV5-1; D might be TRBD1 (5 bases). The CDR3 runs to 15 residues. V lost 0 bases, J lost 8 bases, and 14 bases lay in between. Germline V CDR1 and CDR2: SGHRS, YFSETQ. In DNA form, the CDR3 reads TGCGCCAGCAGCTTGGTGGGGGAGATCGGGGAAAAACTGTTTTTT. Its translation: CASSLVGEIGEKLFF. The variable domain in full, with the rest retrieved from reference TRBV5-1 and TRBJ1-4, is KAGVTQTPRYLIKTRGQQVTLSCSPISGHRSVSWYQQTPGQGLQFLFEYFSETQRNKGNFPGRFSGRQFSNSRSEMNVSTLELGDSALYLCASSLVGEIGEKLFFGSGTQLSVL.

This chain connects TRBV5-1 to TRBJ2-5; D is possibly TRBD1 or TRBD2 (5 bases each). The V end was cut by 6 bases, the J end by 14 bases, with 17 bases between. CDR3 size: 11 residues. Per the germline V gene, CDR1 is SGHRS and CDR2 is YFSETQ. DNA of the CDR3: TGCGCCAGCACGGGGACCAATGAGCACTACTTC. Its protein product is CASTGTNEHYF.

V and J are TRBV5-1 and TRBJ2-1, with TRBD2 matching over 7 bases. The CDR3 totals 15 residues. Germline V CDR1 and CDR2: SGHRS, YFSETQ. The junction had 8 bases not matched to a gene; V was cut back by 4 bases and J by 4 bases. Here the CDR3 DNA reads TGCGCCAGCAGCGGAACTAGCGTGGGATACAATGAGCAGTTCTTC. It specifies CASSGTSVGYNEQFF.

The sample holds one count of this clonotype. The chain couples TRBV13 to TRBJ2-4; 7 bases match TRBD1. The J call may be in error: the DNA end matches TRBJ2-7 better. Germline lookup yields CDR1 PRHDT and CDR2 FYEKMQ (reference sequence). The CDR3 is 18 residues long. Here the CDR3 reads CASSSNTILDRFSYEQYF. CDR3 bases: TGTGCCAGCAGCTCGAACACAATCTTGGACAGGTTCTCCTACGAGCAGTACTTC.

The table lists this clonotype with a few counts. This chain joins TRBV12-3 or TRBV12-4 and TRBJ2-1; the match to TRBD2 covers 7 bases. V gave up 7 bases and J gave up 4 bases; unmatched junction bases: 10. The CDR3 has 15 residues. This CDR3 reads CASTQGSGKYNEQFF. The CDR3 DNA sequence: TGTGCCAGCACCCAAGGGAGCGGGAAATACAATGAGCAGTTCTTC.

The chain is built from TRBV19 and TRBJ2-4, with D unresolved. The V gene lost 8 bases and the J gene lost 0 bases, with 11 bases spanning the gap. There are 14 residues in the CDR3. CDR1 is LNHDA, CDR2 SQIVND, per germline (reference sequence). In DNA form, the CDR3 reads TGTGCCAGTTCCAACGTCCCAGCCAAAAACATTCAGTACTTC. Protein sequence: CASSNVPAKNIQYF.

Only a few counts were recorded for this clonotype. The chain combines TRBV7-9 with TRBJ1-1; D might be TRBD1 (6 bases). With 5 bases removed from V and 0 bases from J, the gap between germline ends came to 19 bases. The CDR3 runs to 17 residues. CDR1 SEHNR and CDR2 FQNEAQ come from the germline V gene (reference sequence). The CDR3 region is CASSGRFGQHMNTEAFF. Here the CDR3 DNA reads TGTGCCAGCAGCGGGCGCTTTGGACAGCACATGAACACTGAAGCTTTCTTT. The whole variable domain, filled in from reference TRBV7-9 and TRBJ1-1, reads DTGVSQNPRHKITKRGQNVTFRCDPISEHNRLYWYRQTLGQGPEFLTYFQNEAQLEKSRLLSDRFSAERPKGSFSTLEIQRTEQGDSAMYLCASSGRFGQHMNTEAFFGQGTRLTVV.

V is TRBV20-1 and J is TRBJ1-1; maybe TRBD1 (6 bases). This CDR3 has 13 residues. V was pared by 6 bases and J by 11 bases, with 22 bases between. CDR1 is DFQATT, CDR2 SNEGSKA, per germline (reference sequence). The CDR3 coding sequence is TGCAGTGCCCACGGGCCAGTGGGGAGGGGGGCTTTCTTT. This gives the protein CSAHGPVGRGAFF.